This T cell receptor (beta chain) is from a study of cytomegalovirus exposure and HLA in healthy donors. The CDR3 runs to 11 residues. V was cut by 3 bases and J by 11 bases, with 11 bases left in between. Germline V gene sequence: CDR1 SGHNT, CDR2 YYREEE (reference sequence). PCR was performed using 60 Vbeta and 13 Jbeta primers. The table came from immunoSEQ multiplex PCR; TCRdb's copy has only in-frame clones and leaves some out. The sample includes about 140,000 clones, about 74% of them seen just once. Study conclusions and caveats: Later analysis identified a missense DCLRE1C variant that was linked to TCR beta V- and J-gene trimming. Sequence variants that were highly shared formed a cluster that was likely a sequencing artifact.

This clone has more than one count but fewer than ten. Its antigen is not identified. Sequencing was carried out using PBMCs. This sequence joins TRBV5-4 and TRBJ1-1; D perhaps matches TRBD1 (6 bases). The sequence came from a woman between 45 and 65 years old in good health and CMV-seronegative. CDR3 sequence reads: CASSSQGDAFF. The CDR3 DNA is TGTGCCAGCAGCTCACAGGGTGACGCTTTCTTT. Variable domain in full (rest from reference TRBV5-4 and TRBJ1-1): ETGVTQSPTHLIKTRGQQVTLRCSSQSGHNTVSWYQQALGQGPQFIFQYYREEENGRGNFPPRFSGLQFPNYSSELNVNALELDDSALYLCASSSQGDAFFGQGTRLTVV.